This paragraph reports one T cell receptor (beta chain). The CDR3 contains 14 residues. The entry originates in a study of blood T cell repertoires in COVID-19. Study background: Collection of acute and convalescent COVID-19 samples took place in the United States, Italy and Spain. Sources were T cells, B-cell-depleted T cells, or PBMCs; the material itself was cDNA or gDNA.

Measured with immunoSEQ multiplex PCR; TCRdb has only the in-frame clones, and not every one. This table holds 110,000 to 150,000 clones, around 85% found once. Sequenced material: peripheral blood. The receptor comes from a man aged 45-65 years with acute or convalescent COVID-19. V gene TRBV21-1 combines with J gene TRBJ2-3; the D segment call TRBD2 is taken from the table without a DNA check. TRBV21-1 is assigned pseudogene status. In nucleotides, the CDR3 is TGTGCCAGAAAATCGCAGAGGGACACAGATACGCAGTATTTT. It yields the protein CARKSQRDTDTQYF.